Listed below are T cell receptor beta chains from one sample, sequenced in a study of blood T cell repertoires in COVID-19. TCRdb's copy holds only in-frame clones and misses some; the assay was immunoSEQ multiplex PCR. In the table there are 95,000 to 150,000 clones, around 77% of which are singletons. What was sequenced was peripheral blood. These receptors all come from a man aged 60-69 years with active or convalescent COVID-19. The CDR3 runs from the conserved cysteine through the conserved F or W. Fields, in order: J gene, D gene, clone size, V gene, CDR3 protein, CDR3 DNA. The D gene is left open where the match is weak. A row's size may be missing; if present it is once, few, many or a size class.

>TRBJ2-5|.|.|TRBV28
CASSPMRNQETQYF
TGTGCCAGCAGCCCCATGCGGAACCAAGAGACCCAGTACTTC
>TRBJ2-7|.|.|TRBV6-2/TRBV6-3
CASSYSGREHEQYF
TGTGCCAGCAGTTACTCGGGAAGGGAGCACGAGCAGTACTTC
>TRBJ1-1|.|.|TRBV19
CDRKRLNTEAFF
TGTGATCGAAAGAGGTTAAACACTGAAGCTTTCTTT
>TRBJ1-2|TRBD1|.|TRBV4-1
CASSQASGQGIVSYTF
TGCGCCAGCAGCCAAGCTTCGGGACAGGGGATTGTCAGCTACACCTTC
>TRBJ1-4|TRBD1|.|TRBV7-2
CASSFGDSNEKLFF
TGTGCCAGCAGCTTCGGGGACAGTAATGAAAAACTGTTTTTT
>TRBJ1-5|TRBD1|.|TRBV28
CASSLTGGNQPQHF
TGTGCCAGCAGCTTAACAGGGGGCAATCAGCCCCAGCATTTT
>TRBJ1-2|.|.|TRBV9
CASSATPRVGYGYTF
TGTGCCAGCAGCGCAACTCCCAGGGTTGGCTATGGCTACACCTTC
>TRBJ2-5|.|.|TRBV6-6
CASSTGFSQETQYF
TGTGCCAGCAGTACAGGATTTAGCCAAGAGACCCAGTACTTC
>TRBJ2-3|TRBD2|.|TRBV18
CASRTHLRAGGQDTQYF
TGTGCCAGTCGAACACATTTACGAGCGGGAGGGCAAGATACGCAGTATTTT
>TRBJ1-1|.|few|TRBV5-5
CASSPPSNTEAFF
TGTGCCAGCAGCCCCCCCTCGAACACTGAAGCTTTCTTT
>TRBJ2-1|.|.|TRBV5-4
CASSYGQTSSYNEQFF
TGTGCCAGCAGTTACGGACAGACGAGCTCCTACAATGAGCAGTTCTTC
>TRBJ2-7|TRBD2|.|TRBV2
CASSGTGREGNEQYF
TGTGCCAGCAGTGGGACTGGCCGGGAGGGGAACGAGCAGTACTTC
>TRBJ2-7|.|.|TRBV5-4
CASSSVTSSPYEQYF
TGTGCCAGCAGCTCCGTAACTAGCAGCCCCTACGAGCAGTACTTC
>TRBJ2-1|.|.|TRBV5-1
CASSLAVGAGEQFF
TGCGCCAGCAGCTTGGCCGTGGGCGCCGGTGAGCAGTTCTTC
>TRBJ2-7|TRBD2|.|TRBV5-4
CASSPASGSYEQYF
TGTGCCAGCAGCCCCGCTAGCGGGAGTTACGAGCAGTACTTC
>TRBJ2-2|TRBD1|.|TRBV30
CAWSGQGHTGELFF
TGTGCCTGGAGTGGACAGGGACACACCGGGGAGCTGTTTTTT
>TRBJ2-3|.|.|TRBV5-4
CASVSGRQPDTQYF
TGTGCCAGCGTGAGCGGGCGTCAGCCAGATACGCAGTATTTT
>TRBJ2-1|TRBD2|.|TRBV6-5
CASSFRASGAGEQFF
TGTGCCAGCAGTTTTCGGGCTAGCGGGGCGGGTGAGCAGTTCTTC
>TRBJ2-7|TRBD1|.|TRBV6-2/TRBV6-3
CASSYWTGGVEQYF
TGTGCCAGCAGTTATTGGACAGGGGGCGTCGAGCAGTACTTC
>TRBJ1-2|.|.|TRBV28
CASSPTRSRGYTF
TGTGCCAGCAGCCCCACGCGGAGTAGAGGCTACACCTTC
>TRBJ2-5|.|.|TRBV5-1
CASSLGGARQETQYF
TGCGCCAGCAGTCTGGGGGGGGCTCGGCAAGAGACCCAGTACTTC
>TRBJ2-7|.|.|TRBV6-5
CASSRDPSSYEQYF
TGTGCCAGCAGTAGAGATCCTAGCTCCTACGAGCAGTACTTC
>TRBJ1-3|.|.|TRBV5-6
CASSSLSGNTIYF
TGTGCCAGCAGCTCCCTCTCTGGAAACACCATATATTTT
>TRBJ1-2|TRBD1|.|TRBV7-8
CASSSGTDTF
TGTGCCAGCAGCTCAGGGACAGACACCTTC
>TRBJ1-2|.|.|TRBV28
CASSLIGYGYTF
TGTGCCAGCAGTCTCATCGGGTATGGCTACACCTTC
>TRBJ2-7|.|.|TRBV3-1/TRBV3-2
CASSRRGGTYEQYF
TGTGCCAGCAGCCGCCGCGGGGGCACCTACGAGCAGTACTTC
>TRBJ2-1|.|.|TRBV6-2/TRBV6-3
CASSRGNSFNEQFF
TGTGCCAGCAGTCGCGGGAACTCCTTCAATGAGCAGTTCTTC
>TRBJ2-4|.|.|TRBV11-3
CASSLGAGAKNIQYF
TGTGCCAGCAGCTTAGGCGCGGGAGCCAAAAACATTCAGTACTTC
>TRBJ1-1|.|once|TRBV2
CASAQRGTEAFF
TGTGCCAGCGCCCAACGGGGAACTGAAGCTTTCTTT
>TRBJ1-1|.|.|TRBV28
CASSFAGNTEAFF
TGTGCCAGCAGTTTCGCAGGGAACACTGAAGCTTTCTTT
>TRBJ2-2|.|.|TRBV5-1
CASSLSVTGTGELFF
TGCGCCAGCAGCTTGTCCGTGACGGGCACCGGGGAGCTGTTTTTT
>TRBJ1-6|.|once|TRBV5-6
CASRLDKVSPLHF
TGTGCCAGCAGACTCGACAAAGTCTCACCCCTCCACTTT
>TRBJ1-4|.|once|TRBV28
CASSLRRTNNEKLFF
TGTGCCAGCAGTTTACGAAGGACAAACAATGAAAAACTGTTTTTT
>TRBJ2-5|TRBD1|.|TRBV6-2/TRBV6-3
CASSPGDRGAQETQYF
TGTGCCAGCAGTCCCGGAGACAGGGGGGCCCAGGAGACCCAGTACTTC
>TRBJ2-1|TRBD2|.|TRBV28
CASSHTRLAGGRNEQFF
TGTGCCAGCAGCCATACTCGACTAGCGGGAGGGCGAAATGAGCAGTTCTTC
>TRBJ2-7|TRBD2|.|TRBV10-3
CAISGLAGGYEQYF
TGTGCCATCAGTGGACTAGCGGGAGGCTACGAGCAGTACTTC
>TRBJ1-1|.|once|TRBV24-1
CATMNSQGMNTEAFF
TGTGCCACCATGAATTCACAGGGTATGAACACTGAAGCTTTCTTT
>TRBJ2-1|TRBD1|.|TRBV7-3
CASSAGTGVRGNEQFF
TGTGCCAGCAGCGCCGGGACAGGGGTAAGAGGCAATGAGCAGTTCTTC
>TRBJ1-2|.|.|TRBV12-3/TRBV12-4
CASSLEQGNGYTF
TGTGCCAGCAGTTTAGAACAGGGCAATGGCTACACCTTC
>TRBJ1-2|TRBD1|.|TRBV6-5
CASSVGQVYGYTF
TGTGCCAGCAGCGTGGGACAGGTCTATGGCTACACCTTC
>TRBJ1-4|TRBD1|few|TRBV11-2
CASSLGQGLHEKLFF
TGTGCCAGCAGCTTAGGACAGGGGTTACATGAAAAACTGTTTTTT
>TRBJ2-7|TRBD2|.|TRBV4-1
CASSHPLAGGLNEQYF
TGCGCCAGCAGCCATCCCTTAGCGGGAGGCCTAAACGAGCAGTACTTC
>TRBJ2-1|TRBD2|.|TRBV5-1
CASNLAGMNEQFF
TGCGCCAGCAACTTAGCGGGAATGAATGAGCAGTTCTTC
>TRBJ2-7|TRBD2|.|TRBV4-2
CASSQDRLAGAEQYF
TGTGCCAGCAGCCAAGATAGGCTAGCGGGAGCCGAGCAGTACTTC
>TRBJ2-7|.|.|TRBV18
CASSSGQTYEQYF
TGTGCCAGCTCATCAGGACAGACCTACGAGCAGTACTTC
>TRBJ2-1|TRBD2|.|TRBV24-1
CALLAGTSYNEQFF
TGTGCCCTTTTAGCGGGAACCTCCTACAATGAGCAGTTCTTC
>TRBJ2-5|.|few|TRBV29-1
CSVQGRETQYF
TGCAGCGTTCAAGGGCGGGAGACCCAGTACTTC
>TRBJ2-7|TRBD2|.|TRBV6-2/TRBV6-3
CASSTSFVGGMTYEQYF
TGTGCCAGCAGTACCTCGTTTGTGGGAGGGATGACCTACGAGCAGTACTTC
>TRBJ1-5|.|.|TRBV6-5
CASSINSNQPQHF
TGTGCCAGCAGCATCAATAGCAATCAGCCCCAGCATTTT
>TRBJ2-1|TRBD2|.|TRBV4-1
CASSTSGEGYYNEQFF
TGCGCCAGCAGCACATCGGGGGAGGGCTACTACAATGAGCAGTTCTTC
>TRBJ2-2|.|.|TRBV11-3
CASSSGTSANTGELFF
TGTGCCAGCAGCTCCGGGACATCCGCGAACACCGGGGAGCTGTTTTTT
>TRBJ1-2|TRBD1|.|TRBV2
CASSEPPGSGGRSGYTF
TGTGCCAGCAGTGAACCCCCTGGGTCAGGGGGTCGGAGCGGCTACACCTTC
>TRBJ2-3|TRBD2|.|TRBV7-2
CASSSGTSGSPLTDTQYF
TGTGCCAGCAGCTCAGGGACTAGCGGGAGTCCCCTCACAGATACGCAGTATTTT